This T cell receptor beta chain derives from a study of blood T cell repertoires in COVID-19. Participant reports of clinical history set cohort assignment. Methods used by the authors: Scientists estimated how many nucleated cells there were by amplifying reference gene primers. Generated by immunoSEQ multiplex PCR, the TCRdb table keeps only in-frame clones and is missing some. The V and J calls and clone size come from that table; D and trimming were worked out from the DNA. The sample carries around 250,000 clones, approximately 83% recorded once. The material sequenced was PBMCs or T cells enriched from blood (not recorded which). This clonotype was obtained from a woman aged 50 to 65 who had recovered from COVID-19.

The CDR3 nucleotides are TGTGCCAGCAGCTTGACTAGCGGGATCGGAGATACGCAGTATTTT. Protein product: CASSLTSGIGDTQYF. V is TRBV5-6 and J is TRBJ2-3, with 10 bases that match TRBD2. The length of the CDR3 is 15 residues. After removal of 1 base from V and 5 bases from J, the junction contained 4 bases not matched to a gene. Germline V gene lookup returns CDR1 SGHDT and CDR2 YYEEEE.